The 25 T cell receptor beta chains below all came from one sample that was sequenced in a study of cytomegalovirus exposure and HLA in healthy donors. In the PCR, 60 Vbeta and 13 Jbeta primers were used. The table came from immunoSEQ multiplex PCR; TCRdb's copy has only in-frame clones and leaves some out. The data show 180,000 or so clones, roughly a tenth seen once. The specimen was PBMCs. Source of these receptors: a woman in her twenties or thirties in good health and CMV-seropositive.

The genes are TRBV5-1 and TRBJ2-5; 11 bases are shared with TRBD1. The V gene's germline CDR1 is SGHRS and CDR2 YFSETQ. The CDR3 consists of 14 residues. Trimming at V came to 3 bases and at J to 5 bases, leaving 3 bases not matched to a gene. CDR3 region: CASSWTGGGETQYF. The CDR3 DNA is TGCGCCAGCAGCTGGACAGGGGGCGGTGAGACCCAGTACTTC.

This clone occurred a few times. CDR3 DNA: TGTGCCAGCAGCTTAGGGACAGTACTAGAGACCCAGTACTTC. Protein: CASSLGTVLETQYF. The chain recombines TRBV11-2 with TRBJ2-5; maybe TRBD1 (6 bases). This CDR3 comprises 14 residues. The germline V and J ends were trimmed by 1 base and 4 bases, with 10 bases remaining between them. Germline V gene data show CDR1 as SGHAT and CDR2 as FQNNGV.

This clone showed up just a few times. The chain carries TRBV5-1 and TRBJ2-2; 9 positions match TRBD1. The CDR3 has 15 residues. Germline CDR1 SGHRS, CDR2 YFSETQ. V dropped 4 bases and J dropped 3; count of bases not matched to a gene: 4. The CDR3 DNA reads TGCGCCAGCAGCCTTGACAGGGGGGACACCGGGGAGCTGTTTTTT. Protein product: CASSLDRGDTGELFF.

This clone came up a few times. The CDR3 loop reads CASSLKTGFPTDTQYF. In DNA form, the CDR3 reads TGCGCCAGCAGCTTGAAAACAGGGTTTCCCACAGATACGCAGTATTTT. The V call is TRBV5-1, the J call TRBJ2-3, with a tentative D call TRBD1 (6 bases). V gave up 1 base and J gave up 2 bases, with 14 bases separating them. Germline V lookup: CDR1 SGHRS, CDR2 YFSETQ. The CDR3 covers 16 residues.

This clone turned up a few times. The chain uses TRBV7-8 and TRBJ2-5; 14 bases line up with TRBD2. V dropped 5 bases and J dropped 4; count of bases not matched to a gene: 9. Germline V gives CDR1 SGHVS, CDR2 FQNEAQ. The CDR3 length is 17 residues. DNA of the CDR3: TGTGCCAGCAGCGCAGCTCCCGGGACTAGCGGGAGAGAGACCCAGTACTTC. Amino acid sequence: CASSAAPGTSGRETQYF.

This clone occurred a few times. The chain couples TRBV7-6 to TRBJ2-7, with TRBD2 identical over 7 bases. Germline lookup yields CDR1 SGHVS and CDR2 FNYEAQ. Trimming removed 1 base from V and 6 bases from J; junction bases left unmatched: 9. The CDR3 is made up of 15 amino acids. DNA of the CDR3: TGTGCCAGCAGCTTAGGGGGAGGCGGGAGAGGCGAGCAGTACTTC. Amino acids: CASSLGGGGRGEQYF.

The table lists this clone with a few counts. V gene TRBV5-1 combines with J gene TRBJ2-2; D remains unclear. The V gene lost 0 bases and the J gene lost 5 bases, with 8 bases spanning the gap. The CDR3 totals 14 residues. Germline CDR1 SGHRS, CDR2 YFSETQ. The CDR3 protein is CASSLGLETGELFF. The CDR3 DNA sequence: TGCGCCAGCAGCTTGGGCCTAGAAACCGGGGAGCTGTTTTTT.

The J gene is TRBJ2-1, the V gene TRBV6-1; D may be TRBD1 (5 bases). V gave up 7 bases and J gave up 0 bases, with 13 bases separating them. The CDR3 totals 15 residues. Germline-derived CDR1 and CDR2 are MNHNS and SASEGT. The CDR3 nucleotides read TGTGCCAGCAATTGGGGCCGGACCTCCTACAATGAGCAGTTCTTC. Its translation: CASNWGRTSYNEQFF.

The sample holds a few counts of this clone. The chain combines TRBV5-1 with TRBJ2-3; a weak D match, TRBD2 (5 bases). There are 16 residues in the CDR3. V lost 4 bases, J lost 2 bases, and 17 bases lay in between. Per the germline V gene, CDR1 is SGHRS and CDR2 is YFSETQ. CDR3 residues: CASSKGSGLDTDTQYF. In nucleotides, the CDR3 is TGCGCCAGCAGCAAAGGGTCGGGATTGGACACAGATACGCAGTATTTT. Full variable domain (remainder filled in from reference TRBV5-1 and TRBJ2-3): KAGVTQTPRYLIKTRGQQVTLSCSPISGHRSVSWYQQTPGQGLQFLFEYFSETQRNKGNFPGRFSGRQFSNSRSEMNVSTLELGDSALYLCASSKGSGLDTDTQYFGPGTRLTVL.

This CDR3 is CASSVGASNYGYTF. CDR3 bases: TGTGCCAGTAGTGTGGGCGCCTCTAACTATGGCTACACCTTC. The chain uses TRBV19 and TRBJ1-2; D is ambiguous. Looked up from germline, CDR1 is LNHDA and CDR2 is SQIVND (reference sequence). V was pared by 5 bases and J by 0 bases, with 10 bases between. The CDR3 is 14 residues long.

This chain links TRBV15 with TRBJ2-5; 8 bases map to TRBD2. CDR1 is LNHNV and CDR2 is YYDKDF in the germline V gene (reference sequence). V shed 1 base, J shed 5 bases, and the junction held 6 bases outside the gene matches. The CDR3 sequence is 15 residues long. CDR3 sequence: CATSRGIAGWETQYF. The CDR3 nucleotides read TGTGCCACCAGCAGAGGAATAGCGGGATGGGAGACCCAGTACTTC.

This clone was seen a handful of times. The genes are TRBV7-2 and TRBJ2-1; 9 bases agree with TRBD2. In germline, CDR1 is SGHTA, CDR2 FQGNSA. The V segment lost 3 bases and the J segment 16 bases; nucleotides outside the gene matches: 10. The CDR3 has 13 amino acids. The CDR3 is CASSFGGRAQLFF. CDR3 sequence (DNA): TGTGCCAGCAGCTTCGGCGGGAGGGCCCAACTTTTCTTC.

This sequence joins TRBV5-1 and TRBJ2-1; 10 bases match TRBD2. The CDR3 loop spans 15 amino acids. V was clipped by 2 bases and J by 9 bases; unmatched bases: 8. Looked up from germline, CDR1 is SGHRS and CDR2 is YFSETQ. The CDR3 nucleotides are TGCGCCAGCAGCTTCGCTAGCGGGAGTTCGAGTGAGCAGTTCTTC. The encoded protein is CASSFASGSSSEQFF. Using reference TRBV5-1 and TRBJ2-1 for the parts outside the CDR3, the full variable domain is KAGVTQTPRYLIKTRGQQVTLSCSPISGHRSVSWYQQTPGQGLQFLFEYFSETQRNKGNFPGRFSGRQFSNSRSEMNVSTLELGDSALYLCASSFASGSSSEQFFGPGTRLTVL.

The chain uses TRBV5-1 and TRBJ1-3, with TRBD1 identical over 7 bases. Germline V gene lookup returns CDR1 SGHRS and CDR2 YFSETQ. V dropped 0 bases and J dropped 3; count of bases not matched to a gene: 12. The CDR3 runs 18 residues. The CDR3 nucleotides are TGCGCCAGCAGCTTGGATGAAAAGACAGGGAATTATGGAAACACCATATATTTT. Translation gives CASSLDEKTGNYGNTIYF.

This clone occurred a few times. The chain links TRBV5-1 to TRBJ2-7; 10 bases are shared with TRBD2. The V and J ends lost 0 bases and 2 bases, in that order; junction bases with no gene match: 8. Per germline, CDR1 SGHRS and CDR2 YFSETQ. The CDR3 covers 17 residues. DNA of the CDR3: TGCGCCAGCAGCTTGGGCCCCCTAGCGGGAGAGGCCTACGAGCAGTACTTC. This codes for CASSLGPLAGEAYEQYF.

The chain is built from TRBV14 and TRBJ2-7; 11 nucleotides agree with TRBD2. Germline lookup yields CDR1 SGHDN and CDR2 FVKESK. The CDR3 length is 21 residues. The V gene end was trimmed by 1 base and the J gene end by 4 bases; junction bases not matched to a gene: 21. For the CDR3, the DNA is TGTGCCAGCAGCCAAGGCGATTCGTTTCAACTAGCGGGAGAATTTTTTTACGAGCAGTACTTC. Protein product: CASSQGDSFQLAGEFFYEQYF.

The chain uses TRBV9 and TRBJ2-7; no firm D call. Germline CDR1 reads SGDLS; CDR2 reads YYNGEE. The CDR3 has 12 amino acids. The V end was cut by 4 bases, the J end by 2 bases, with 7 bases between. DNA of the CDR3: TGTGCCAGCAGCTATGACACCTACGAGCAGTACTTC. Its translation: CASSYDTYEQYF.

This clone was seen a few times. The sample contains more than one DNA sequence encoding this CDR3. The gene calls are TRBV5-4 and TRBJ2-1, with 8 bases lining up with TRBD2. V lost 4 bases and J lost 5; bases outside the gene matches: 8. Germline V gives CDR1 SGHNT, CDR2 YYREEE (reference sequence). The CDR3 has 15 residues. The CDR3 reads CASSPTSGGDNEQFF. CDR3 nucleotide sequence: TGTGCCAGCAGCCCCACTAGCGGAGGAGACAATGAGCAGTTCTTC.

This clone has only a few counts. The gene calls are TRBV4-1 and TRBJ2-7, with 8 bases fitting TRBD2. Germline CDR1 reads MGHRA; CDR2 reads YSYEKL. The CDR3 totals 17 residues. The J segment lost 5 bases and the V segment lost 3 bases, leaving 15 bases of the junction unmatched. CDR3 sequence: CASSQGSSGSPRNEQYF. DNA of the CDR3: TGCGCCAGCAGCCAGGGATCCAGCGGGAGCCCGAGGAACGAGCAGTACTTC.

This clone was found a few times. The CDR3 nucleotides are TGTGCCAGCAGTGATCCCCAGGGGAGCACTGAAGCTTTCTTT. It is translated as CASSDPQGSTEAFF. V and J are TRBV6-5 and TRBJ1-1; D is perhaps TRBD1 (6 bases). Germline V lookup: CDR1 MNHEY, CDR2 SVGAGI. This CDR3 is 14 amino acids long. Trimming stripped 5 bases from V and 4 bases from J, with 14 bases between.

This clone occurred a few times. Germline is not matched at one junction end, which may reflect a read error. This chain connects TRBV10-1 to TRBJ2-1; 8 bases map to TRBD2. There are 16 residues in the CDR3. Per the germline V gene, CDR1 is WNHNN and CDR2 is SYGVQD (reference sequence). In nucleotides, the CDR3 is TGCGCCAGCCGTGACTTCCCGGGACTAGGAGTGGATGAGCAGTTCTTC. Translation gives CASRDFPGLGVDEQFF.

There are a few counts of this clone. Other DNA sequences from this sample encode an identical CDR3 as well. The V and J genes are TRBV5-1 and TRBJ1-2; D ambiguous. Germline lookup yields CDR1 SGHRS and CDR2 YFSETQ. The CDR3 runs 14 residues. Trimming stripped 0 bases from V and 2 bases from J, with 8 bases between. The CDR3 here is CASSLGTVNYGYTF. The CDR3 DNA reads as TGCGCCAGCAGCTTGGGAACAGTCAACTATGGCTACACCTTC.

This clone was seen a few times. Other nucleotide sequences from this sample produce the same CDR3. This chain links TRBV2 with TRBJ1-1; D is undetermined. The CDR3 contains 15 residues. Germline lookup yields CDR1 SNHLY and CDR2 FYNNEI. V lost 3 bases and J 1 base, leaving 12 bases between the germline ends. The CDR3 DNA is TGTGCCAGCAGTGAGTCCTCACTAGGGAACACTGAAGCTTTCTTT. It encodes CASSESSLGNTEAFF.

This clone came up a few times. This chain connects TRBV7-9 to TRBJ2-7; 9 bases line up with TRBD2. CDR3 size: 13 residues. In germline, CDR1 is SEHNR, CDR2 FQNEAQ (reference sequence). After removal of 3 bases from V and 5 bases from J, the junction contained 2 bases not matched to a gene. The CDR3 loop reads CASSFLAGDEQYF. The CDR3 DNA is TGTGCCAGCAGCTTTTTAGCGGGAGACGAGCAGTACTTC. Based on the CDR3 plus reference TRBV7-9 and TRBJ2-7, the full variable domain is DTGVSQNPRHKITKRGQNVTFRCDPISEHNRLYWYRQTLGQGPEFLTYFQNEAQLEKSRLLSDRFSAERPKGSFSTLEIQRTEQGDSAMYLCASSFLAGDEQYFGPGTRLTVT.

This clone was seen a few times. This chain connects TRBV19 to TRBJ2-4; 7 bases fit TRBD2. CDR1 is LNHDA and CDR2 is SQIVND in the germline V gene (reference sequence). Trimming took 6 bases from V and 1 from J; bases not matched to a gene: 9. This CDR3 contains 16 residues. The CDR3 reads CASRSRQGGAKNIQYF. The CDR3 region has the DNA TGTGCCAGTAGATCCCGGCAGGGAGGGGCCAAAAACATTCAGTACTTC.